This T cell receptor beta chain was observed in a study of vaccination and CD4 T cells after COVID-19 (dated by TCRdb to 2022 to 2024). Notes on the research overall: SARS-CoV-2 positivity had been established in the convalescent patients by nasal swab PCR, and mild disease was recorded in several of these patients and severe disease in one. Post-vaccine blood samples were taken a median of around 70 days after the second vaccine dose, with a range of about 12 to 250 days. The convalescent cohort comprised six males and four females, including two Hispanic individuals, seven Caucasians, two Asians and one multiracial person. Participants got two doses of the Pfizer-BioNTech BNT162b2 vaccine (n=8) or two doses of the Moderna mRNA-1273 vaccine (n=2). Post-COVID blood samples from convalescent patients were collected a median of around 100 days after diagnosis, with a range of 35 to 161 days. Culture stimuli were overlapping spike peptide pools from SARS-CoV-2 and from the common cold coronaviruses HCoV-NL63, HCoV-OC43 and HCoV-229E. Control cultures used a CEFX viral epitope pool as positive control, an HIV-1 Nef peptide pool as negative control, or no peptide. In around nine COVID-19 convalescent patients and a few infection-naive healthy vaccine recipients, the spike-specific CD4+ TCR repertoire before mRNA vaccination was compared with the repertoire after mRNA vaccination.

Summary of the overall study and its limitations: Although the median number of SARS-CoV-2-reactive clonotypes went up from roughly 20 after infection to roughly 40 after vaccination, the increase was not significant. Of the vaccine-specific clones found in convalescent patients, nearly all (304 of 307) were mono-reactive for SARS-CoV-2 spike instead of being cross-reactive with common cold coronaviruses. In convalescent patients, a median roughly 83% of post-vaccine SARS-CoV-2-reactive clones were detected only after vaccination, and vaccine-specific priming was suggested by this finding. The study included relatively few convalescent patients and did not analyze early timepoints after natural infection.

This clonotype turned up a few times. What this receptor recognizes is not known. It has no much larger one-base neighbor in the sample; base qualities were not kept. Including cysteine and phenylalanine, the CDR3 has 16 amino acids. Of the read, only the CDR3 DNA is kept; its 48 bases are in frame from base 1. In the germline V gene, CDR1 corresponds to SGHTA and CDR2 to FQGNSA. Trimming at the junction amounts to 5 bases on V and 10 bases on J, and the germline ends lie 21 bases apart. The library was built by means of PCR. DNA from cultured CD4+ T cells was subjected to TCR sequencing with the Oncomine TCR Beta short-read assay at the Johns Hopkins FTIC core. The QIAamp micro DNA kit was used to extract genomic DNA from the cultured CD4+ T cells. Oncomine TCR Beta libraries from cultured CD4+ T cells were pooled with unique dual indexes and sequenced on an Illumina iSeq 100. The paper's data handling went like this. Non-productive sequences were removed, and CDR3s that did not start with C, did not end with F or W, or were shorter than 7 amino acids were discarded. Antigen-specific clonotypes were identified using the MANAFEST web application through comparison of peptide-stimulated wells with reference and other culture wells. Positive clones required FDR below 0.05, an odds ratio above 5, and productive frequency above 0.1% in at least two of three replicate wells. Cross-reactive clonotypes were defined as significantly expanded in both SARS-CoV-2 spike wells and at least one common cold coronavirus spike condition. Similarity between CDR3 sequences was evaluated in R version 3.6.1 using Levenshtein distances (stringdist) and unrooted phylogenetic trees (ape). TCRdb reworked the public reads: Q25 trimming with fastp, MiXCR clone assembly, productive beta chains retained. Entries are consolidated by CDR3 protein sequence, retaining the most common genes and DNA. V and J calls and clone size were set by TCRdb, not the authors. Here the sample has some 19,000 distinct CDR3 sequences; 38% occur a single time. About 14% of the sample lies in the top ten.

What this sample's treatment or condition label stands for: approximately 9-day PBMC culture with coronavirus spike peptide pools or control peptides (ViraFEST assay). The ViraFEST assay was used in the study, in which antigen-specific T cells were expanded with peptide pools and expanded clonotypes were subsequently identified by TCR sequencing. The convalescent patients' positive SARS-CoV-2 PCR tests were from March to December 2020, which was before the Alpha, Beta and Delta variants emerged in the United States. Each well held around 2 million PBMCs cultured with around 10 ug/ml peptide pools in IMDM containing 5% human AB serum and about 10 IU/ml IL-2. On days 3 and 7, half of the culture medium was replaced with fresh IL-2-containing medium. Once the cells had been in culture for approximately 10 days, the EasySep CD4+ T cell isolation kit was used to isolate CD4+ T cells by negative selection. Ficoll-Paque Plus gradient centrifugation was used to isolate PBMCs from whole blood, and the isolated PBMCs were then either used fresh or cryopreserved at -140C. Each culture condition was generally run in triplicate wells.

The source is a human donor with COVID-19. Recombination linked TRBV7-2 to TRBJ1-6; TRBD1 is possibly the D segment (6 matching bases). The specimen was cultured CD4+ T cells from blood. At the DNA level, the sequence is TGTGCCAGCAGCCCCCGGGACAATAGTAAACGATCACCCCTCCACTTT. It encodes CASSPRDNSKRSPLHF. The reference TRBV7-2 and TRBJ1-6 proteins fill in what lies around the CDR3, so the full variable domain reads GAGVSQSPSNKVTEKGKDVELRCDPISGHTALYWYRQSLGQGLEFLIYFQGNSAPDKSGLPSDRFSAERTGGSVSTLTIQRTQQEDSAVYLCASSPRDNSKRSPLHFGNGTRLTVT.